Following are 30 T cell receptor beta chains from one sample sequenced in a study of shared clonotypes between healthy human individuals (dated by TCRdb to 2020 to 2022). Library prep was done by the immunoSEQ multiplex PCR assay. TCRdb retrieved this table from immuneACCESS and kept in-frame rearrangements only. Not all clones are present; in checked studies, unresolved V genes account for under half, and no reason is known for the remainder. The sample contains roughly 2,000,000 clones, less than 95% of them found a single time. 0.95% to 1.5% of the sample is held by the ten biggest clonotypes. CD8 naive samples consisted of CD45RO-negative cells that were positively selected for CCR7, yielding a CD45RA+CCR7+ population without TemRA cells. Input material: naive CD8+ T cells sorted from blood. The cell subset or site label for this specimen denotes: CD45RA+CCR7+. The receptors come from a man aged 18-30 years in good health.

As concerns this clone: Possible read error: a much larger clone is one base away. Other nucleotide sequences in the sample specify the same CDR3. The gene calls are TRBV9 and TRBJ2-2; D perhaps matches TRBD2 (5 bases). V was trimmed by 0 bases and J by 4 bases, leaving 7 bases between them. This CDR3 contains 14 residues. Germline-derived CDR1 and CDR2 are SGDLS and YYNGEE. This chain's CDR3 is CASSVGGITGELFF. CDR3 DNA sequence: TGTGCCAGCAGCGTAGGAGGGATCACCGGGGAGCTGTTTTTT.

The gene calls are TRBV6-1 and TRBJ1-3; D remains ambiguous. The CDR3 covers 14 residues. Germline CDR1 and CDR2: MNHNS and SASEGT. V lost 1 base and J 4 bases, leaving 8 bases between the germline ends. CDR3 sequence: CASSEGGIGNTIYF. Written as DNA, the CDR3 is TGTGCCAGCAGTGAAGGTGGAATCGGAAACACCATATATTTT.

J is TRBJ2-5 and V is TRBV4-3; 9 positions agree with TRBD2. From germline, CDR1 is LGHNA and CDR2 YSLEER. This CDR3 has 15 amino acids. The J segment lost 3 bases and the V segment lost 4 bases, leaving 6 bases of the junction unmatched. The CDR3 protein is CASSRSSGGEETQYF. The CDR3 bases are TGCGCCAGCAGCCGAAGTAGCGGGGGCGAAGAGACCCAGTACTTC.

Notes on this clone: This CDR3 is also generated by other DNA sequences in the sample. The DNA for the CDR3 is TGTGCCAGCAGTTACCTAGATACGCAGTATTTT. Encoded protein: CASSYLDTQYF. This rearrangement joins TRBV6-5 to TRBJ2-3; D is unresolved. CDR1 and CDR2 (germline): MNHEY, SVGAGI. Deletions cut 2 bases from V and 5 bases from J, with 2 bases between. CDR3 length equals 11 residues.

The chain joins TRBV5-6 to TRBJ2-5, with no clear D. CDR1 SGHDT and CDR2 YYEEEE come from the germline V gene. Between the trimmed V and J ends, which lost 7 bases and 5 bases, there was a span of 15 bases. The CDR3 sequence is 13 residues long. The CDR3 is CASSSPRWETQYF. Here the CDR3 DNA reads TGTGCCAGCTCTTCTCCAAGGTGGGAGACCCAGTACTTC.

In nucleotides, the CDR3 is TGTGCCAGTAGTATAGAGGACAGGGGGCTCACTGAAGCTTTCTTT. It yields the protein CASSIEDRGLTEAFF. The chain joins TRBV19 to TRBJ1-1; TRBD1 matches at 11 bases. V was pared by 0 bases and J by 4 bases, with 1 base of the junction left unmatched. The germline CDR1 and CDR2 sequences are LNHDA and SQIVND (reference sequence). The CDR3 contains 15 residues.

The J gene is TRBJ2-2, the V gene TRBV10-3; weak D call: TRBD2 (5 bases). Germline values: CDR1 ENHRY, CDR2 SYGVKD. Trimming shortened V by 7 bases and J by 0 bases, and 15 bases separated the two germline ends. The CDR3 runs 16 residues. This CDR3 reads CAIMAVGEANTGELFF. The CDR3, as DNA: TGTGCCATCATGGCGGTGGGAGAGGCGAACACCGGGGAGCTGTTTTTT.

This rearrangement joins TRBV5-6 to TRBJ2-1, with 8 bases that match TRBD2. Trimming removed 0 bases from V and 7 bases from J; junction bases left unmatched: 6. CDR1 SGHDT and CDR2 YYEEEE come from the germline V gene. The CDR3 is 15 residues long. CDR3: CASSLVGGAQNEQFF. Here the CDR3 DNA reads TGTGCCAGCAGCTTGGTCGGGGGGGCGCAGAATGAGCAGTTCTTC.

The chain has TRBV5-1 and TRBJ1-1; tentatively, D is TRBD1 (5 bases). CDR1 is SGHRS, CDR2 YFSETQ, per germline. V lost 4 bases, J lost 4 bases, and 23 bases lay in between. The CDR3 contains 17 residues. In DNA form, the CDR3 reads TGCGCCAGCAGCAAAAATCCCGGGGCGCAGCTGACCACTGAAGCTTTCTTT. This sequence encodes CASSKNPGAQLTTEAFF.

The V call is TRBV5-1, the J call TRBJ2-5; D gene uncertain. The germline V gene has CDR1 SGHRS and CDR2 YFSETQ. V lost 7 bases, J lost 0 bases, and 25 bases lay in between. This CDR3 region has 18 residues. This CDR3 is CASRTTPAGRAYQETQYF. CDR3 sequence (DNA): TGCGCCAGCCGAACCACCCCCGCTGGACGGGCGTACCAAGAGACCCAGTACTTC.

V usage is TRBV28 and J usage is TRBJ2-7; 9 nucleotides line up with TRBD1. J was trimmed by 4 bases and V by 6 bases; bases with no gene match: 4. Germline V CDR1 and CDR2: MDHEN, SYDVKM. The CDR3 is 13 residues long. The CDR3 nucleotides read TGTGCCAGCAGAGTGGACAGGGGTTACGAGCAGTACTTC. This sequence encodes CASRVDRGYEQYF.

CDR3 sequence (DNA): TGTGCCAGCAGCTTAAAAGGGACTAGCGGGATCTACGAGCAGTACTTC. Amino acids: CASSLKGTSGIYEQYF. The chain links TRBV11-2 to TRBJ2-7; 13 bases match TRBD2. Unmatched junction bases numbered 4, after V lost 2 bases and J lost 3 bases. In germline, CDR1 is SGHAT, CDR2 FQNNGV. This CDR3 has 16 amino acids.

J is TRBJ2-7 and V is TRBV11-1; D is uncertain. The CDR3 extends over 13 amino acids. Trimming stripped 4 bases from V and 3 bases from J, with 10 bases between. Germline V gene sequence: CDR1 SGHAT, CDR2 FQDESV (reference sequence). CDR3 sequence: CASSYEPVYEQYF. CDR3 DNA: TGTGCCAGCAGCTACGAACCTGTCTACGAGCAGTACTTC.

To note about this clone: In the same sample, other DNA sequences code for this CDR3. The V call is TRBV9, the J call TRBJ2-3; D possibly corresponds to TRBD2 (5 bases). The CDR3 is 13 amino acids. Germline V gene sequence: CDR1 SGDLS, CDR2 YYNGEE. Trimming stripped 2 bases from V and 3 bases from J, with 7 bases between. CDR3 DNA: TGTGCCAGCAGCGTGACGGGAACAGATACGCAGTATTTT. This sequence encodes CASSVTGTDTQYF.

On this clone itself: A junction boundary mismatches the germline segment, possibly from a read error. The CDR3 coding sequence is TGCGCAGCGTCAAGGCGGAGCGGGGGCAGAAATGAGCAGTTCTTC. Its translation: CAASRRSGGRNEQFF. The rearrangement joins TRBV2 to TRBJ2-1, with 8 bases identical to TRBD2. CDR3 size: 15 residues. The germline CDR1 and CDR2 sequences are SNHLY and FYNNEI.

This clone was seen a single time. This rearrangement joins TRBV6-6 to TRBJ1-2; D ambiguous. The CDR3 covers 11 residues. Between the trimmed V and J ends, which lost 4 bases and 2 bases, there was a span of 2 bases. Germline assignment: CDR1 MNHNY and CDR2 SVGAGI (reference sequence). Written as DNA, the CDR3 is TGTGCCAGCAGTTCCAACTATGGCTACACCTTC. The encoded protein is CASSSNYGYTF.

This sequence joins TRBV6-5 and TRBJ1-1; TRBD1 is a possible D gene (5 bases). The germline V and J ends were trimmed by 2 bases and 7 bases, with 11 bases remaining between them. This CDR3 has 13 residues. Per germline, CDR1 MNHEY and CDR2 SVGAGI. The CDR3 DNA reads TGTGCCAGCAGTTACCCCGAGGGGAATGAAGCTTTCTTT. Encoded protein: CASSYPEGNEAFF.

This chain connects TRBV5-5 to TRBJ2-7; a weak D match, TRBD1 (6 bases). The V end was cut by 1 base, the J end by 3 bases, with 8 bases between. Germline CDR1 SGHKS, CDR2 YYEKEE (reference sequence). The CDR3 is 13 residues long. The CDR3 loop reads CASSLLDSYEQYF. Here the CDR3 DNA reads TGTGCCAGCAGCTTGCTGGACAGCTACGAGCAGTACTTC.

The V gene is TRBV5-1, the J gene TRBJ2-1, with TRBD2 identical over 9 bases. Germline-derived CDR1 and CDR2 are SGHRS and YFSETQ. CDR3 length: 15 residues. J lost 7 bases, V lost 0 bases, and 5 bases had no gene match. CDR3 nucleotide sequence: TGCGCCAGCAGCTTGGGGCGGGAGGGCCGTAATGAGCAGTTCTTC. Protein sequence: CASSLGREGRNEQFF.

J is TRBJ2-7 and V is TRBV29-1; TRBD1 agrees at 8 bases. There are 14 residues in the CDR3. Germline trimming cut 6 bases from V and 2 bases from J; bases unmatched to any gene: 9. Germline V gene sequence: CDR1 SQVTM, CDR2 ANQGSEA. The CDR3 DNA is TGCAGCGTCGGCGACAGACAGGGGACCTACGAGCAGTACTTC. Amino acid sequence: CSVGDRQGTYEQYF.

This chain joins TRBV28 and TRBJ2-1, with 7 bases matching TRBD1. The J segment lost 2 bases and the V segment lost 7 bases, leaving 8 bases of the junction unmatched. CDR3 length equals 15 residues. CDR1 and CDR2 (germline): MDHEN, SYDVKM. In DNA form, the CDR3 reads TGTGCCAGCAAATCCGGGACAGCAACCTACAATGAGCAGTTCTTC. This encodes CASKSGTATYNEQFF.

This chain joins TRBV7-2 and TRBJ2-1; TRBD2 agrees at 14 bases. Losses at the gene ends were 4 bases for V and 4 bases for J; bases not matched to a gene: 6. The CDR3 runs to 17 residues. Per germline, CDR1 SGHTA and CDR2 FQGNSA. As DNA, the CDR3 is TGTGCCAGCAGCTCCCGACTAGCGGGAGGGTTATACAATGAGCAGTTCTTC. Protein: CASSSRLAGGLYNEQFF.

The chain has TRBV13 and TRBJ1-1, with 11 bases matching TRBD1. Germline V gene data show CDR1 as PRHDT and CDR2 as FYEKMQ (reference sequence). The CDR3 sequence is 16 residues long. Germline trimming cut 4 bases from V and 0 bases from J; bases unmatched to any gene: 4. The CDR3 DNA is TGTGCCAGCAGCTCGGGGACAGGGGGTATGAACACTGAAGCTTTCTTT. Residues: CASSSGTGGMNTEAFF.

The chain couples TRBV11-2 to TRBJ2-3; TRBD2 might be the D (6 bases). Germline V gene sequence: CDR1 SGHAT, CDR2 FQNNGV. This CDR3 comprises 15 residues. V gave up 0 bases and J gave up 1 base, with 8 bases separating them. CDR3 region: CASSLDPSGTDTQYF. Here the CDR3 DNA reads TGTGCCAGCAGCTTAGATCCTAGCGGCACAGATACGCAGTATTTT.

The rearrangement uses TRBV7-8 and TRBJ2-7; 9 bases are a match to TRBD1. Germline V gives CDR1 SGHVS, CDR2 FQNEAQ. This CDR3 comprises 15 residues. V was pared by 3 bases and J by 3 bases, with 6 bases of the junction left unmatched. The CDR3 reads CASSLGTGQGYEQYF. Here the CDR3 DNA reads TGTGCCAGCAGCTTGGGTACGGGACAGGGCTACGAGCAGTACTTC.

V usage is TRBV4-1 and J usage is TRBJ2-7, with D unclear. CDR1 MGHRA and CDR2 YSYEKL come from the germline V gene. The CDR3 is 14 amino acids. Trimming pared 4 bases from V and 2 bases from J, leaving 12 bases between. DNA for the CDR3: TGCGCCAGCAGCCTCGAGGCGCTAACCTACGAGCAGTACTTC. Translated: CASSLEALTYEQYF.

V usage is TRBV25-1 and J usage is TRBJ1-4; D unresolved. Germline V gives CDR1 MGHDK, CDR2 SYGVNS. The CDR3 is 17 residues long. Trimming took 1 base from V and 6 from J, leaving 18 bases between them. CDR3 nucleotides: TGTGCCAGCAGTGAATCCCTGACCCGACCCGGGTATGAAAAACTGTTTTTT. Its translation is CASSESLTRPGYEKLFF.

The chain is built from TRBV6-6 and TRBJ2-7, with D possibly matching TRBD1 (5 bases). The CDR3 is 13 amino acids. V was shortened by 6 bases and J by 4 bases, with 13 bases between the two germline ends. Germline V CDR1 and CDR2: MNHNY, SVGAGI (reference sequence). The CDR3 coding sequence is TGTGCCAGCAGACCAGGGCAACGTTACGAGCAGTACTTC. It translates to CASRPGQRYEQYF.

For this clone: Compared with germline, one end of the junction differs, possibly owing to a read error. The rearrangement links TRBV15 to TRBJ2-7; 9 nucleotides agree with TRBD2. Germline V gives CDR1 LNHNV, CDR2 YYDKDF (reference sequence). This CDR3 has 17 amino acids. As DNA, the CDR3 is TGTGCCACAAGCAGAGCTAGCGGGGTGGGTCTCTCCTACGAGCAGTACTTC. It codes for CATSRASGVGLSYEQYF.

Concerning this clone: This may arise from a read error, as a much more abundant clone is one base away. This specimen includes other DNA sequences encoding the same CDR3. This chain links TRBV7-9 with TRBJ2-2, with no clear D. V lost 1 base and J lost 3, with 3 bases in between. This CDR3 region has 13 residues. Per germline, CDR1 SEHNR and CDR2 FQNEAQ (reference sequence). The DNA of the CDR3 is TGTGCCAGCAGCTTAGGGGACACCGGGGAGCTGTTTTTT. It encodes CASSLGDTGELFF.